One TCR beta chain is described in this entry. Its antigen remains unknown. This sample stems from a study of T cell responses to AZD1222 COVID-19 vaccine. Study results and caveats: When two AZD1222 doses had been given, Spike-specific TCR breadth and depth rose. CD4 TCRs linked to vaccination spanned spike, dominating at 160-218 and 743-854. Without day 14 samples, only post-peak T cell repertoires were studied.

Measured with immunoSEQ multiplex PCR; TCRdb has only the in-frame clones, and not every one. The data contain some 110,000 clones, 70% to 90% of them singletons. The CDR3 is 14 residues long. V gave up 7 bases and J gave up 2 bases, with 14 bases separating them. Germline loops: CDR1 SEHNR, CDR2 FQNEAQ (reference sequence). The rearrangement links TRBV7-9 to TRBJ1-2, with a possible D match to TRBD1 (5 bases). The material sequenced was peripheral blood, taken on day 0 of MenACWY control vaccination. This receptor was taken from an adult in good health. The CDR3 region has the DNA TGTGCCAGCAATCAGAGGACATCCAACTATGGCTACACCTTC. Translated, it gives CASNQRTSNYGYTF.